This TCR beta chain derives from a study of vaccination and CD4 T cells after COVID-19. Overall study context: It was a median about 92 days after diagnosis, with a range of 35 to 161, that post-COVID samples were drawn. Cells were stimulated with overlapping spike peptide pools from SARS-CoV-2, HCoV-NL63, HCoV-OC43 and HCoV-229E.

Germline V lookup: CDR1 MNHEY, CDR2 SVGAGI. V dropped 2 bases and J dropped 1 base, with 6 bases sitting between them. The CDR3 contains 14 residues. A note on this clonotype: The target antigen is unknown.

As to treatment: roughly 10-day PBMC culture with coronavirus spike peptide pools or control peptides (ViraFEST assay). The unexposed donor provided CD4+ T cells, which were taken before the COVID-19 pandemic (2011-2018). ViraFEST sequenced TCRs after peptide-pool expansion of antigen-specific T cells. Cultured CD4+ T cells had their DNA profiled by the Oncomine TCR Beta short-read assay. Each CDR3 protein gets one entry after TCRdb re-called the PCR reads with MiXCR. In the table there are 6,500 to 7,000 distinct CDR3 sequences, about 71% of which are singletons. This TCR derives from a human donor in good health. V is TRBV6-5 and J is TRBJ1-5; D gene ambiguous. The material sequenced was CD4+ T cells from blood, cultured in vitro. CDR3 nucleotides: TGTGCCAGCAGTTACGTTTGGAGCAATCAGCCCCAGCATTTT. It translates to CASSYVWSNQPQHF.